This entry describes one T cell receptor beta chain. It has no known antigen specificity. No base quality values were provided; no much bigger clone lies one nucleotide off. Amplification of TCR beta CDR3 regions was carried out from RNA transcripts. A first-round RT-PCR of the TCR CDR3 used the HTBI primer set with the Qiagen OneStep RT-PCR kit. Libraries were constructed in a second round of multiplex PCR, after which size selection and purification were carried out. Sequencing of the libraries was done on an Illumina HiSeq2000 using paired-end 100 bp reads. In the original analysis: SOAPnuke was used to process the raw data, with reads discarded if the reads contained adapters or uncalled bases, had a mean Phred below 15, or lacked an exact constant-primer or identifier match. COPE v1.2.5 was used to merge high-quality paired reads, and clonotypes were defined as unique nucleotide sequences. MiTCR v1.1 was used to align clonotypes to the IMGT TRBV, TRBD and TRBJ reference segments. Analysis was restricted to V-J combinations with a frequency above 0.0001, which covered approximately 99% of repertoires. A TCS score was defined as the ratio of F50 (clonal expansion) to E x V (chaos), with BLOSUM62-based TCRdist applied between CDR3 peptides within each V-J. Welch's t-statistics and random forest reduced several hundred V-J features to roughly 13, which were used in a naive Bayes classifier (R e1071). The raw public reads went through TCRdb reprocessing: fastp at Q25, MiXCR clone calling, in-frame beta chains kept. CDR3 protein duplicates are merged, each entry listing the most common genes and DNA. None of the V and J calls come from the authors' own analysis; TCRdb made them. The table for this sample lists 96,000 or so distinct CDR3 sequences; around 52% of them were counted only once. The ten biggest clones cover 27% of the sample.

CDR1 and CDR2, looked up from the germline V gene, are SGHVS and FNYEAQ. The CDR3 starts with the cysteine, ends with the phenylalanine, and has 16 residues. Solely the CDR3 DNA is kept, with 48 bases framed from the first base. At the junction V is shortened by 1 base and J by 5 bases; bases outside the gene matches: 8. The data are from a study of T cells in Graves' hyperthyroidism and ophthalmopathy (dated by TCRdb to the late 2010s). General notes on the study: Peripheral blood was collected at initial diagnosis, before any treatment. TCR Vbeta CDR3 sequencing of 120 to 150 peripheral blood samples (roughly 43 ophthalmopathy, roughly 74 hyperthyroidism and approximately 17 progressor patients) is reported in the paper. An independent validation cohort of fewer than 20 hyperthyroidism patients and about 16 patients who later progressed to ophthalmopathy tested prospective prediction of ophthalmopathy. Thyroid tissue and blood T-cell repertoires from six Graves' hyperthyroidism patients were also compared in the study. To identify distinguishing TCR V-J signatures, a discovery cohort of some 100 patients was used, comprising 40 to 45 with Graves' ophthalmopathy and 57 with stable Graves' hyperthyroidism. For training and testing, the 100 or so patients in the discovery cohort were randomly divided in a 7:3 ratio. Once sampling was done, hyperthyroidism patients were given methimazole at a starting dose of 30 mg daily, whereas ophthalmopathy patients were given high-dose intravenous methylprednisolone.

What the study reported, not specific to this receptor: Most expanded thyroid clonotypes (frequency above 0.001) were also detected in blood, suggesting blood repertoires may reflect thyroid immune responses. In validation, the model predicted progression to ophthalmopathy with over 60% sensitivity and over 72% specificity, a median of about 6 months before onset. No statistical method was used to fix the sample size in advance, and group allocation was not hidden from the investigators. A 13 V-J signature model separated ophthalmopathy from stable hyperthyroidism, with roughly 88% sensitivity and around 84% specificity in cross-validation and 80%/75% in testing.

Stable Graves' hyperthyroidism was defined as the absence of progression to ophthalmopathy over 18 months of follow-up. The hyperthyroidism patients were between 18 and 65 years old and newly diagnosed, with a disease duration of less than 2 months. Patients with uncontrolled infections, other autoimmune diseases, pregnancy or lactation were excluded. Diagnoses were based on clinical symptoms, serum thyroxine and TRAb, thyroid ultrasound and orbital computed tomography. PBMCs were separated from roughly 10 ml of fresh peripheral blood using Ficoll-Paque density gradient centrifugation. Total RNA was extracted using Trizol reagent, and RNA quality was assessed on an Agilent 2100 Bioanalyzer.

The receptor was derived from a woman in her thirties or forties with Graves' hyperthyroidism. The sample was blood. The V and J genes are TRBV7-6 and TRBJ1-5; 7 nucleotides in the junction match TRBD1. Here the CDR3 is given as CASSLGRGAGYQPQHF. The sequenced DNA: TGTGCCAGCAGCTTAGGCAGGGGGGCTGGCTATCAGCCCCAGCATTTT.